This T cell receptor (beta chain) was profiled in a study of blood T cell repertoires in COVID-19. At the level of the study: COVID-19 samples, acute and convalescent, were from the United States, Italy and Spain.

A remark on this clone: The same CDR3 also results from other DNA sequences found in this sample.

The ends lost 3 bases at V and 0 bases at J; junction bases unmatched: 3. The CDR3 runs to 15 residues. Per the germline V gene, CDR1 is SGDLS and CDR2 is YYNGEE. Per the authors' pipeline: Using reference gene primer amplification, nucleated cell counts were estimated. Clones were sequenced by immunoSEQ multiplex PCR, and TCRdb holds only the in-frame ones, with some missing. The DNA gave D and trimming, while V, J and clone size come from that table. Here the sample spans 250,000 to 400,000 clones, roughly 90% being singletons. The sample was peripheral blood. The chain combines TRBV9 with TRBJ2-1; 7 bases align to TRBD2. The TCR comes from a woman aged 25 to 39 with COVID-19, enrolled during active disease. The CDR3 DNA follows: TGTGCCAGCAGCGCTAGCGGCAGCTCCTACAATGAGCAGTTCTTC. Its protein is CASSASGSSYNEQFF. Full variable domain (rest looked up from reference TRBV9 and TRBJ2-1): DSGVTQTPKHLITATGQRVTLRCSPRSGDLSVYWYQQSLDQGLQFLIQYYNGEERAKGNILERFSAQQFPDLHSELNLSSLELGDSALYFCASSASGSSYNEQFFGPGTRLTVL.